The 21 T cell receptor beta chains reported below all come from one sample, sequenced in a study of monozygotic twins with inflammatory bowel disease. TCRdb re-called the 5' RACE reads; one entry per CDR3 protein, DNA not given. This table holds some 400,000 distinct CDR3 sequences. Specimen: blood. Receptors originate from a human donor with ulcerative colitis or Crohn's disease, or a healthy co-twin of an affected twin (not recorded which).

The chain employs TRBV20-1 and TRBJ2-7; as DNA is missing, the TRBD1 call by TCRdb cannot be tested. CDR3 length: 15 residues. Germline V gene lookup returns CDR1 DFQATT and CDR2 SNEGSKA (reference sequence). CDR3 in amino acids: CSARDWTGVSYEQYF.

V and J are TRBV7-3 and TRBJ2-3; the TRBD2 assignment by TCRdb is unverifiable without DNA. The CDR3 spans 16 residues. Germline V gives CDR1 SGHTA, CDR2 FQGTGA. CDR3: CASSRLAGAPTDTQYF.

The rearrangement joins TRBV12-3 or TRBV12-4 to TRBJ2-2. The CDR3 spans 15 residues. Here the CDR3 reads CASHLGVANTGELFF.

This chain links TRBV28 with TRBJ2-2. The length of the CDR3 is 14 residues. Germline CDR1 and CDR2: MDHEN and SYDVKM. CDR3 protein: CASKDGVNTGELFF.

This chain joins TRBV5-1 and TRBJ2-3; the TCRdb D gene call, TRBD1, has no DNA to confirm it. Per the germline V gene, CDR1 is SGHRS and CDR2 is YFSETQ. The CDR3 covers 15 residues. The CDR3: CASSPGGGGQDTQYF.

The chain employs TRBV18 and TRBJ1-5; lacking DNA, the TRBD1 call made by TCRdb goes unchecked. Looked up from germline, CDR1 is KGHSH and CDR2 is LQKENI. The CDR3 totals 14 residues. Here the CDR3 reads CASSPYREDQPQHF.

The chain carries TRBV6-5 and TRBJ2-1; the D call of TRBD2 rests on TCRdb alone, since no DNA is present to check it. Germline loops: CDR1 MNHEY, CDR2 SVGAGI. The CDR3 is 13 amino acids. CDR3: CAKGTSWFHEQFF.

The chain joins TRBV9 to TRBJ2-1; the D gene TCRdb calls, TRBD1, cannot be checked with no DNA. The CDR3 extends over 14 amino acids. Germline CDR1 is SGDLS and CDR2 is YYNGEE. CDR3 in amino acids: CASSLVSGPNEQFF.

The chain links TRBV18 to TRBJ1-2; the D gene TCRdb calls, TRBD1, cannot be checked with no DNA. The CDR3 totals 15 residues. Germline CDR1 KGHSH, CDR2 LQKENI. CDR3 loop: CASSPRAQGARGYTF.

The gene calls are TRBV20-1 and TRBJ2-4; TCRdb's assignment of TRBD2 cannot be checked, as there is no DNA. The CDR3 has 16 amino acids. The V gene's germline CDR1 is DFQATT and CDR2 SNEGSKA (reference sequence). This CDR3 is CSATRIAGIKKNIQYF.

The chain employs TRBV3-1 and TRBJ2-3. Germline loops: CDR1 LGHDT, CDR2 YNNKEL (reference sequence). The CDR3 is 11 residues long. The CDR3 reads CASSQKYTQYF.

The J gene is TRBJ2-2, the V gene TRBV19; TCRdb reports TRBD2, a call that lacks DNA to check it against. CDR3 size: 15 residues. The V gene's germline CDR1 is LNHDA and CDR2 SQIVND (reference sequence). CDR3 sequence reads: CASSSGREDTGELFF.

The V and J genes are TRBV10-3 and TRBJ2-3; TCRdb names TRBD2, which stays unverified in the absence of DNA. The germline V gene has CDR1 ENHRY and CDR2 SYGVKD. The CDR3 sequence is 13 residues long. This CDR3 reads CAITSSGTDTQYF.

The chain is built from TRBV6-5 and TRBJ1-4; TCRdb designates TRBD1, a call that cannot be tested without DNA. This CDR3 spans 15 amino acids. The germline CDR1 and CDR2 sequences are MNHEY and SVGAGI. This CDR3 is CASSYSQGGDEKLFF.

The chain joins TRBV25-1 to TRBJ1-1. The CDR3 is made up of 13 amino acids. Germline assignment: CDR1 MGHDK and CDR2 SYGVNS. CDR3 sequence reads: CASSEIGSTEAFF.

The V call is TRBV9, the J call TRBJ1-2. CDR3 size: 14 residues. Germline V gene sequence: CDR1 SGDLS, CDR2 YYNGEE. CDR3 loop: CASSVASQAYGYTF.

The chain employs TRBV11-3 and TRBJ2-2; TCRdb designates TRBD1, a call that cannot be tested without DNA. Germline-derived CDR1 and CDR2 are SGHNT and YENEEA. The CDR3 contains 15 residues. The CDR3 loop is CASSLGTGGFGELFF.

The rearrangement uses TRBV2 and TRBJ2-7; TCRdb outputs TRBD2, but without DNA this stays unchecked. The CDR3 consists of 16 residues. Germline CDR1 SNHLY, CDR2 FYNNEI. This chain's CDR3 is CASTLGGLAGSYEQYF.

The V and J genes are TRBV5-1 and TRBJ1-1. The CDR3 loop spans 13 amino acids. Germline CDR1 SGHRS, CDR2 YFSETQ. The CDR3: CASSKTLNTEAFF.

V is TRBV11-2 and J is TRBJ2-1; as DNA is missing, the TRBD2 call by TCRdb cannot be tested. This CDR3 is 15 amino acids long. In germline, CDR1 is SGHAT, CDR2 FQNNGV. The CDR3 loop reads CASSLVGPAGNEQFF.

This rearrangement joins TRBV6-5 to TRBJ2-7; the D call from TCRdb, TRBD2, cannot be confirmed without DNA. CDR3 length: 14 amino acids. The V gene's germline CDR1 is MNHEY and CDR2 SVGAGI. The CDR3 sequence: CASSYAGRVYEQYF.